This T cell receptor (beta chain) emerged from a study of blood T cell repertoires in COVID-19 (dated by TCRdb to the early 2020s). With respect to the entire study: Collaborator samples came from the United States, Italy and Spain and covered acute and convalescent phases of COVID-19. The prospective study material was composed of cDNA or gDNA derived from T cells, B-cell-depleted T cells, or PBMCs. The dataset comprised deeply sampled blood TCRbeta repertoires from subjects exposed to, actively infected with, or recovered from COVID-19. The repertoires were released in a freely available public database meant as a resource for research on the immune response to SARS-CoV-2. Samples were obtained from the ongoing ImmuneRACE study (first 160 participants) and from about 1,300 subjects provided by 6 global collaborators. The sample metadata nearly always contained a de-identified subject ID, COVID-19 status, age in years and sex. Where HLA class I and class II types were available, the types were taken from metadata supplied by the sample provider, not from assay-based typing.

The CDR3 sequence holds 14 residues, the cysteine and phenylalanine included. The sequence is cut down to CDR3 DNA, 42 bases in frame from base 1. V is cut back by 0 bases and J by 7 bases, with 4 bases in the junction unmatched. Via the germline V gene, CDR1 is MNHEY and CDR2 SVGAGI. As to this clone: Its target antigen remains unknown. Per-base qualities were not stored, and no clone one base away is much larger.

At one collaborating source in Seattle, patients were enrolled during active infection and were followed longitudinally through the course of disease. Whole blood was collected in K2EDTA tubes by collaborating institutions according to the institutions' own protocols. For TCRbeta analysis, collaborators shipped samples as frozen whole blood, isolated PBMCs, or DNA extracted from either of those sample types. The immunoSEQ Assay, a bias-controlled multiplex PCR, was used to amplify TCRbeta CDR3 regions from genomic DNA. Processing in the source paper ran as follows. The number of nucleated cells in each sample was estimated from the amplification of reference gene primers within the assay. To quantify the absolute abundance of each unique TCRbeta CDR3 rearrangement, sequence reads were collapsed and filtered. For each sample, productive Simpson clonality was calculated as the square root of Simpson's diversity index across productive rearrangements. TCRdb retrieved this table from immuneACCESS and kept in-frame rearrangements only. Not all clones are present; in checked studies, unresolved V genes account for under half, and no reason is known for the remainder. The DNA gave D and trimming, while V, J and clone size come from that table. The sample contains approximately 320,000 clones, approximately 89% of them found a single time. 11% of the sample is held by the ten biggest clonotypes.

What the research found in general, with its limitations: The quantity of clinical and demographic metadata differed by source and by participant and was supplied without curation.

The chain couples TRBV6-5 to TRBJ2-7; TRBD1 lines up with 9 middle nucleotides. This receptor was obtained from a woman aged 25-40 years with COVID-19, enrolled during active disease. The sequenced material came from peripheral blood. CDR3 reads: CASSYSGQGREQYF. The nucleotides are TGTGCCAGCAGTTACTCGGGACAGGGAAGGGAGCAGTACTTC.